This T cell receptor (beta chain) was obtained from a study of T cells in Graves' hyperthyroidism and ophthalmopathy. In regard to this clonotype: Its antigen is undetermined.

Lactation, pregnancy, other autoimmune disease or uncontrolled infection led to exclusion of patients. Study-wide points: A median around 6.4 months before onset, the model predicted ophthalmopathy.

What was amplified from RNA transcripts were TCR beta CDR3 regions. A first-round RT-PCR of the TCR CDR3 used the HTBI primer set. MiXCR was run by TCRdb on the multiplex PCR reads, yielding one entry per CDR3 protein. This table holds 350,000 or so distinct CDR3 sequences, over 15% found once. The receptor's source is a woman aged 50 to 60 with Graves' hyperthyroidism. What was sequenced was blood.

The CDR3 coding sequence is TGTGCCAGCAGCTCCCCCAAGGGGGTCGAAAAACTGTTTTTT. Its translation is CASSSPKGVEKLFF. The rearrangement uses TRBV11-2 and TRBJ1-4; a possible D gene is TRBD1 (6 bases). The germline V gene encodes CDR1 SGHAT and CDR2 FQNNGV. This CDR3 comprises 14 residues. Trimming left V 4 bases short and J 8 bases short, with 14 bases between.